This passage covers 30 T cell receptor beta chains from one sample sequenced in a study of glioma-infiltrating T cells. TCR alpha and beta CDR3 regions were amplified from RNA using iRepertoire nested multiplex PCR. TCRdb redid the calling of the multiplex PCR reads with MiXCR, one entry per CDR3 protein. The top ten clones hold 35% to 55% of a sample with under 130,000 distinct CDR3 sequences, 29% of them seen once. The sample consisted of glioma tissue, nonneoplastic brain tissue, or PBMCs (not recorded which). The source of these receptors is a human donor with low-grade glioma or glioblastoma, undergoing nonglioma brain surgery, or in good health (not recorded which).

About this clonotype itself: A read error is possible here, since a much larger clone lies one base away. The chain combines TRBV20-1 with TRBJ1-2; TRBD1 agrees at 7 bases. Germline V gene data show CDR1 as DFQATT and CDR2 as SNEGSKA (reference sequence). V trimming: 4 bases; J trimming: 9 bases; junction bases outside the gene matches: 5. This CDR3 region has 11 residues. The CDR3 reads CSAKEGASYTF. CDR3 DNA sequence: TGCAGTGCTAAGGAGGGGGCTAGCTACACCTTC.

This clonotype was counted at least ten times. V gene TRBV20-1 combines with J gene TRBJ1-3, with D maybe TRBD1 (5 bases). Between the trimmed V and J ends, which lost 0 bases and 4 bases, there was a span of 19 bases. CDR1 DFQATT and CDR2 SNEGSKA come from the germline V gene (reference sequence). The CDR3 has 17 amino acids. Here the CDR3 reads CSARDSGGGPSGNTIYF. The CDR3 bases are TGCAGTGCTAGAGATTCCGGGGGAGGGCCCAGCGGAAACACCATATATTTT.

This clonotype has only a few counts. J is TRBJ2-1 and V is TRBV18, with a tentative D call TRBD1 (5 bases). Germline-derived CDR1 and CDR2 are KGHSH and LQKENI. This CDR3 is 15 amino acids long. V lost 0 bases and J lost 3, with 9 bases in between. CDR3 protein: CASSPPDSDYNEQFF. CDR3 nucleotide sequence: TGTGCCAGCTCACCACCCGACAGCGACTACAATGAGCAGTTCTTC.

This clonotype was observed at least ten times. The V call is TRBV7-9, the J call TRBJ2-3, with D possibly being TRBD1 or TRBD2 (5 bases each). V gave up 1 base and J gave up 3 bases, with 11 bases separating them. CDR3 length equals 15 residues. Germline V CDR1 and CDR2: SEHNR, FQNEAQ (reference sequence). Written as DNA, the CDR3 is TGTGCCAGCAGCTTAGAGGGGAGCGGTACAGATACGCAGTATTTT. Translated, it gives CASSLEGSGTDTQYF.

The CDR3 sequence is CASSSSDSREAFF. DNA of the CDR3: TGTGCCAGCAGCTCCTCGGACAGCCGTGAAGCTTTCTTT. The chain has TRBV7-3 and TRBJ1-1, with D possibly being TRBD1 (6 bases). The CDR3 length is 13 residues. The germline CDR1 and CDR2 sequences are SGHTA and FQGTGA. V was clipped by 4 bases and J by 7 bases, with 13 bases between them.

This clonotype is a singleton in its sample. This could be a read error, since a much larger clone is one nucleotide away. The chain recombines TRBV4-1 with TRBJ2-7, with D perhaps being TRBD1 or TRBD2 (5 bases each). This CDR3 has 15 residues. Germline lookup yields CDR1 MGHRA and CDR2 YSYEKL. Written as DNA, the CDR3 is TGCGCCAGCAGCCAGTCCGGGACGGCAGCCTACGGGCAGTACTTC. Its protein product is CASSQSGTAAYGQYF.

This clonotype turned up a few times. The CDR3 here is CASSLQIRGEQFF. The CDR3 bases are TGTGCCAGCAGCTTACAGATCAGGGGTGAGCAGTTCTTC. This chain connects TRBV7-3 to TRBJ2-1; D possibly corresponds to TRBD1 (6 bases). Germline-derived CDR1 and CDR2 are SGHTA and FQGTGA. The CDR3 is 13 residues long. Trimming cost V 2 bases and J 9 bases, with 11 bases left between them.

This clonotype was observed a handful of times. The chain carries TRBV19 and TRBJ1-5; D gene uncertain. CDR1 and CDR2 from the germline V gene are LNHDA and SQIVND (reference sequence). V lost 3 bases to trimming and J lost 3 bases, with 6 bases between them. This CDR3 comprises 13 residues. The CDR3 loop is CASSMLNNQPQHF. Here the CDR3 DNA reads TGTGCCAGTAGTATGCTTAACAATCAGCCCCAGCATTTT.

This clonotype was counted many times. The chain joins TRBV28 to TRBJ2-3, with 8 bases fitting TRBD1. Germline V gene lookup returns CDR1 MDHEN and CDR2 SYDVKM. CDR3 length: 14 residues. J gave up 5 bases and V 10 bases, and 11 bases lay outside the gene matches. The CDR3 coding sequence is TGTGCCACCCAAGACAGGGGAGTTATAGATACGCAGTATTTT. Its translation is CATQDRGVIDTQYF.

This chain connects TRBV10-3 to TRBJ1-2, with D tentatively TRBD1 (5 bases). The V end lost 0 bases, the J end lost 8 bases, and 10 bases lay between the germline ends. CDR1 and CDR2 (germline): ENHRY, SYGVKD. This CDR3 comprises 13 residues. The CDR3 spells CAISESGEEGYTF. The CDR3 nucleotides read TGTGCCATCAGTGAGTCGGGGGAGGAAGGCTACACCTTC.

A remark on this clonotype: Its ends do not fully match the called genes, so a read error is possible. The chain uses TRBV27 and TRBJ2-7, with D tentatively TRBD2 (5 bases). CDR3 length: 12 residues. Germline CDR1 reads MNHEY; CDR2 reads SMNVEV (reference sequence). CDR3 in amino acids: CASTGGPYELYF. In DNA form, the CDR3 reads TGTGCCAGCACGGGCGGGCCCTACGAGCTGTACTTC.

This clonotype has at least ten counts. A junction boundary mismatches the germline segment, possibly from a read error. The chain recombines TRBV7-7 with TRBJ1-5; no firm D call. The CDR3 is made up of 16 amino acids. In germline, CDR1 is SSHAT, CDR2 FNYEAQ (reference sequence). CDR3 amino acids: CASSPDVWVCNQPQHF. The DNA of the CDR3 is TGTGCTAGCAGCCCCGATGTTTGGGTTTGCAATCAGCCCCAGCATTTT.

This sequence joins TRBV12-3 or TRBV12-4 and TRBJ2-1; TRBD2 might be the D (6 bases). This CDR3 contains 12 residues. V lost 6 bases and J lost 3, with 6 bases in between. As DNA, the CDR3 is TGTGCCAGCAGAGCGGGCTACAATGAGCAGTTCTTC. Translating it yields CASRAGYNEQFF.

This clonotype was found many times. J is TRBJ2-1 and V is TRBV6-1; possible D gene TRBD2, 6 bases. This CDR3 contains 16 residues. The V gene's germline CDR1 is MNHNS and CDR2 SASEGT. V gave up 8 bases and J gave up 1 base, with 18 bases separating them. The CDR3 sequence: CASGKLAALSYNEQFF. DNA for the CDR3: TGTGCCAGCGGTAAATTAGCGGCCTTATCCTACAATGAGCAGTTCTTC.

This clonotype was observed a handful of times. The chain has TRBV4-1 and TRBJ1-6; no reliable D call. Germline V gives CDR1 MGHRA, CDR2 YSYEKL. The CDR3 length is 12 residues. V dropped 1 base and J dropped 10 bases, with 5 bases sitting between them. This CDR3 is CASSQVRSPLHF. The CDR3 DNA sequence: TGCGCCAGCAGCCAAGTGAGGTCACCCCTCCACTTT.

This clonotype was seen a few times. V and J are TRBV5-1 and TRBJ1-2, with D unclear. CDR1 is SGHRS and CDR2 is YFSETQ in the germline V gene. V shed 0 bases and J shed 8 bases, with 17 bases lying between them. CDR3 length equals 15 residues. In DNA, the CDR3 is TGCGCCAGCAGCTTGGCCACGGAGAAGTCGGGGGGCTACACCTTC. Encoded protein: CASSLATEKSGGYTF. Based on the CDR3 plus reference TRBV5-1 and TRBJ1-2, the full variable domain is KAGVTQTPRYLIKTRGQQVTLSCSPISGHRSVSWYQQTPGQGLQFLFEYFSETQRNKGNFPGRFSGRQFSNSRSEMNVSTLELGDSALYLCASSLATEKSGGYTFGSGTRLTVV.

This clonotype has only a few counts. The chain's CDR3 is CASSLVPGLNYGYTF. The DNA for the CDR3 is TGTGCCAGCAGTTTAGTCCCAGGATTAAACTATGGCTACACCTTC. The genes are TRBV28 and TRBJ1-2; no reliable D call. Trimming cost V 2 bases and J 2 bases, with 12 bases left between them. The CDR3 runs to 15 residues. Germline values: CDR1 MDHEN, CDR2 SYDVKM.

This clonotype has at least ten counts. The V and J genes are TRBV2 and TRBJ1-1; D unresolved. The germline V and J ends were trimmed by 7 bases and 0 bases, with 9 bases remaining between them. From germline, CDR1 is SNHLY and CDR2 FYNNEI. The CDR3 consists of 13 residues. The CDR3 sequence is CASNSQMNTEAFF. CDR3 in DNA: TGTGCCAGCAACTCGCAGATGAACACTGAAGCTTTCTTT.

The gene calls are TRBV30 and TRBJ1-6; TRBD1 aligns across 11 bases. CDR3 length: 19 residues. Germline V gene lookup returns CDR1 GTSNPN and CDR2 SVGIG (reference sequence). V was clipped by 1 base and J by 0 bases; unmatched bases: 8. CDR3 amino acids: CAWSDGTGGSISYNSPLHF. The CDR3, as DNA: TGTGCCTGGAGTGACGGGACAGGGGGTAGTATCTCCTATAATTCACCCCTCCACTTT.

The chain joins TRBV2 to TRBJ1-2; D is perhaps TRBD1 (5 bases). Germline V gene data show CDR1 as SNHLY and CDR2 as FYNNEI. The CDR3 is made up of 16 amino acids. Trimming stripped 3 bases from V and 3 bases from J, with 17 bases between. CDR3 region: CASSDQGQPRDYGYTF. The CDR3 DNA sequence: TGTGCCAGCAGTGACCAAGGGCAGCCCAGGGACTATGGCTACACCTTC.

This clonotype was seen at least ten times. The CDR3 loop reads CSARGGQIKKAFF. Here the CDR3 DNA reads TGCAGTGCTAGGGGGGGACAGATAAAGAAAGCTTTCTTT. J is TRBJ1-1 and V is TRBV20-1; 7 bases agree with TRBD1. The CDR3 contains 13 residues. The germline V gene encodes CDR1 DFQATT and CDR2 SNEGSKA (reference sequence). Trimming took 3 bases from V and 9 from J; bases not matched to a gene: 10.

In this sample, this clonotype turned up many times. The CDR3 coding sequence is TGTGCCAGCAGTTACTCGGCAGGCGGCACAGATACGCAGTATTTT. Translating gives CASSYSAGGTDTQYF. The rearrangement uses TRBV6-6 and TRBJ2-3; D remains ambiguous. This CDR3 has 15 amino acids. In germline, CDR1 is MNHNY, CDR2 SVGAGI (reference sequence). V was shortened by 0 bases and J by 1 base, with 8 bases between the two germline ends.

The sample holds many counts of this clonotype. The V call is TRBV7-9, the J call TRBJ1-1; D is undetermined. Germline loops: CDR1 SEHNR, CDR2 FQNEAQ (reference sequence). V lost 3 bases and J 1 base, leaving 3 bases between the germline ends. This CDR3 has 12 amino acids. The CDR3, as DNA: TGTGCCAGCAGCTTGGAGAACACTGAAGCTTTCTTT. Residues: CASSLENTEAFF.

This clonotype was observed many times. In DNA form, the CDR3 reads TGTGCCAGCAGTGAGAACAGGGGCCTCAATCAGCCCCAGCATTTT. Translated: CASSENRGLNQPQHF. The chain has TRBV6-1 and TRBJ1-5; 7 bases match TRBD1. The J segment lost 3 bases and the V segment lost 3 bases, leaving 5 bases of the junction unmatched. In germline, CDR1 is MNHNS, CDR2 SASEGT. The CDR3 loop spans 15 amino acids.

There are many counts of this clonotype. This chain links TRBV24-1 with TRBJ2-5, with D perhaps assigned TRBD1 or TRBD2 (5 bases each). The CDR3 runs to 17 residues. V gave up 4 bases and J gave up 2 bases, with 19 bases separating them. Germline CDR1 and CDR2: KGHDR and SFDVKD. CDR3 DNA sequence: TGTGCCACCAGTGACCGAATTGAGGGACGCCAACAAGAGACCCAGTACTTC. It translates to CATSDRIEGRQQETQYF.

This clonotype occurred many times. In DNA, the CDR3 is TGTGCCAGCAGCTTAGATTTCTCCGGCGAGACCCAGTACTTC. It translates to CASSLDFSGETQYF. The rearrangement joins TRBV7-2 to TRBJ2-5; D is ambiguous. Trimming took off 1 base at V and 5 bases at J, with 11 bases between the two ends. Germline values: CDR1 SGHTA, CDR2 FQGNSA. There are 14 residues in the CDR3.

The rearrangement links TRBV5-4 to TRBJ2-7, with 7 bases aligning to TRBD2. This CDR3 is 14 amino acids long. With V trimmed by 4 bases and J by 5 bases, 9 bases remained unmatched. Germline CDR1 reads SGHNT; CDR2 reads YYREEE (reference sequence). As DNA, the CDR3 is TGTGCCAGCAGCCTGCTGGGCGGGGGAGACGAGCAGTACTTC. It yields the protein CASSLLGGGDEQYF.

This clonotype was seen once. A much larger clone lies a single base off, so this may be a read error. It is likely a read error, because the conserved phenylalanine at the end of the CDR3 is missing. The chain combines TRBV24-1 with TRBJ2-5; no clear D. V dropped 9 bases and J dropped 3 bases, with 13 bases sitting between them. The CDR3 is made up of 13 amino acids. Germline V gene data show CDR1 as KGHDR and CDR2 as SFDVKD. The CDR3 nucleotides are TGTGCCACCGGCGCCCACGGTGAAGAGACCCAGTACTTG. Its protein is CATGAHGEETQYL.

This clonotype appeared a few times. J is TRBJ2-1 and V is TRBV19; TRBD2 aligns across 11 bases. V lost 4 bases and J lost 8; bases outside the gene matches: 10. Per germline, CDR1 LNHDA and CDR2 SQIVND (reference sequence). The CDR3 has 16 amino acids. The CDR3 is CASSRLLAGGRYEQFF. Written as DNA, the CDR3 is TGTGCCAGTAGTAGGCTGCTAGCGGGGGGCCGATATGAGCAGTTCTTC.

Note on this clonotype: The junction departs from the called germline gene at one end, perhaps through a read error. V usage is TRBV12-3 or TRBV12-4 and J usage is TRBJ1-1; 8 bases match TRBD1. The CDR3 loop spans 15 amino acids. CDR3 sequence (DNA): TGTGCCAGCAGTCTGACAGGGGCGCAGGGCACTGAAGCTCTCTTT. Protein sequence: CASSLTGAQGTEALF.